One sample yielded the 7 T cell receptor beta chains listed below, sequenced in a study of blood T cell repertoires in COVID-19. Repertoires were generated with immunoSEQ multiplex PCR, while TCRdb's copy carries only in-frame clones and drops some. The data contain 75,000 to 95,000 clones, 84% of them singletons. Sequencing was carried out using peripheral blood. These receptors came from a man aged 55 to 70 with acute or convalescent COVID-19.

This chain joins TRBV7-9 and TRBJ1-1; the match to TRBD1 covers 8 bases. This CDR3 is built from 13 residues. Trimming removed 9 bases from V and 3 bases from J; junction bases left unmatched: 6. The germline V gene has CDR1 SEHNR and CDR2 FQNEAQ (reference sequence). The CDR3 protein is CASNDRGYTEAFF. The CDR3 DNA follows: TGTGCCAGTAACGACAGGGGCTACACTGAAGCTTTCTTT.

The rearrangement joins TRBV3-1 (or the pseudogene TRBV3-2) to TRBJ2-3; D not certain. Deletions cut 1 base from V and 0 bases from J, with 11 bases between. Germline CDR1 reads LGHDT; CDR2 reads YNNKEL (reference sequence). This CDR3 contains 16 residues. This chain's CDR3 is CASSQGAMSSTDTQYF. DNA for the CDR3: TGTGCCAGCAGCCAAGGGGCCATGTCTAGCACAGATACGCAGTATTTT.

The CDR3: CASSQGQGTYNEQFF. In DNA, the CDR3 is TGTGCCAGTAGTCAGGGACAGGGCACCTACAATGAGCAGTTCTTC. J is TRBJ2-1 and V is TRBV19, with 9 bases aligning to TRBD1. Germline V gene sequence: CDR1 LNHDA, CDR2 SQIVND (reference sequence). The J segment lost 2 bases and the V segment lost 5 bases, leaving 4 bases of the junction unmatched. The CDR3 consists of 15 residues.

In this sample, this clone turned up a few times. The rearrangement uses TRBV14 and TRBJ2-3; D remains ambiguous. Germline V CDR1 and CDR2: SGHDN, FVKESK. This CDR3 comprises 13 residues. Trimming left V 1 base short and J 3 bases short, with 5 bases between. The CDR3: CASSQVRTDTQYF. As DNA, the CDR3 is TGTGCCAGCAGCCAAGTACGGACAGATACGCAGTATTTT.

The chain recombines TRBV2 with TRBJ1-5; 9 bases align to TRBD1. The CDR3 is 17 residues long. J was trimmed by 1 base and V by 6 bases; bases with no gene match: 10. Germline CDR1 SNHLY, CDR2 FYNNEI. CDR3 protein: CASRQILGQGSNQPQHF. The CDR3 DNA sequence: TGTGCCAGCAGGCAAATTCTTGGACAGGGGAGCAATCAGCCCCAGCATTTT.

Here the CDR3 reads CAWSPTYYNEQFF. CDR3 sequence (DNA): TGTGCCTGGAGCCCAACTTACTACAATGAGCAGTTCTTC. The rearrangement uses TRBV30 and TRBJ2-1; unclear D gene. The CDR3 consists of 13 residues. Germline V gene data show CDR1 as GTSNPN and CDR2 as SVGIG (reference sequence). V was shortened by 3 bases and J by 3 bases, with 9 bases between the two germline ends.

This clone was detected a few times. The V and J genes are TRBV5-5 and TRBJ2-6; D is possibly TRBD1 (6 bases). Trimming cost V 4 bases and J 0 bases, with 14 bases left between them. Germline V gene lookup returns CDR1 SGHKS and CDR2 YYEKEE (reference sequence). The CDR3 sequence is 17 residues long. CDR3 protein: CASSKDSTSSGANVLTF. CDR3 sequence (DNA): TGTGCCAGCAGCAAGGACAGTACGAGCTCTGGGGCCAACGTCCTGACTTTC.